This T cell receptor beta chain was recovered during a study of blood T cell repertoires in COVID-19. CDR1 is MNHEY, CDR2 SVGAGI, per germline. V lost 2 bases and J 3 bases, leaving 13 bases between the germline ends. There are 15 residues in the CDR3. In the source study's methods: Amplified reference gene primers provided the basis for estimating nucleated cell counts. Sequencing used immunoSEQ multiplex PCR; TCRdb keeps in-frame clones, though not all of them. Clone size and V and J calls were adopted from that table, with D and trimming inferred from the DNA. The sample has around 100,000 clones; around 87% are singletons.

Sequenced sample: peripheral blood. This sequence joins TRBV6-5 and TRBJ1-1, with D perhaps matching TRBD1 (6 bases). The sequence came from a woman under 40 with acute or convalescent COVID-19. CDR3 sequence reads: CASSYGGIGHTEAFF. In DNA, the CDR3 is TGTGCCAGCAGTTACGGGGGCATCGGACACACTGAAGCTTTCTTT.